This T cell receptor beta chain was documented in a study of blood T cells in healthy people across ages. This CDR3 contains 12 residues. V lost 1 base and J lost 9, with 10 bases in between. CDR1 and CDR2 from the germline V gene are MNHNY and SVGAGI (reference sequence). Primers used in a second PCR of roughly 6 to 12 cycles were a sample-barcoded 5' primer and a J-beta primer mix. In TCRdb, the 5' RACE reads were re-called with MiXCR into one record per CDR3 protein. The table shows about 780,000 distinct CDR3 sequences, with around a quarter occurring only once. Separately, the same data were catalogued under a study of T cells of mothers and their children.

Sequenced: blood. The origin of this receptor is a boy between 10 and 17 years old in good health. The chain joins TRBV6-6 to TRBJ2-7; no reliable D call. As DNA, the CDR3 is TGTGCCAGCAGTTACTACGGACCAGTGCAGTACTTC. Translated: CASSYYGPVQYF.